Listed below are T cell receptor beta chains from one sample, sequenced in a study of T cell changes during pregnancy in multiple sclerosis. Generated by immunoSEQ multiplex PCR, the TCRdb table keeps only in-frame clones and is missing some. The sample has approximately 50,000 clones; 85% to 95% are singletons. Material: CD4+ T cells from peripheral blood mononuclear cells, obtained in the third trimester of pregnancy. These receptors were taken from a female donor with multiple sclerosis, enrolled in a pregnancy study. CDR3s include the opening cysteine and the closing phenylalanine or tryptophan. D genes are given only for firm matches. Size values are once, few and many counts, or a class for expanded clones, and some rows have none.

V	size	D	length	J	CDR3	DNA
TRBV30	.	TRBD2	11	TRBJ2-5	CAGRELGTQYF	TGTGCCGGGAGGGAGCTGGGGACCCAGTACTTC
TRBV7-2	.	.	14	TRBJ2-7	CASSYSISSYEQYF	TGTGCCAGCAGCTATAGCATTAGCTCCTACGAGCAGTACTTC
TRBV25-1	.	TRBD1	16	TRBJ2-2	CASSGELQGATGELFF	TGTGCCAGCAGTGGAGAATTACAGGGGGCAACCGGGGAGCTGTTTTTT
TRBV10-3	.	.	14	TRBJ1-5	CAISESGNPKPQHF	TGTGCCATCAGTGAGTCGGGCAACCCGAAGCCCCAGCATTTT
TRBV19	once	.	16	TRBJ2-2	CASRGGRTLNTGELFF	TGTGCCAGTCGAGGGGGTAGGACATTGAACACCGGGGAGCTGTTTTTT
TRBV19	.	.	13	TRBJ1-1	CASRRGSNTEAFF	TGTGCCAGTAGAAGGGGTTCGAACACTGAAGCTTTCTTT
TRBV28	.	.	11	TRBJ1-1	CASSPSGEAFF	TGTGCCAGCAGTCCATCAGGTGAAGCTTTCTTT
TRBV28	.	TRBD1	15	TRBJ1-2	CASSLTGQGATGYTF	TGTGCCAGCAGTTTAACGGGACAGGGGGCGACTGGCTACACCTTC
TRBV30	once	TRBD1	17	TRBJ1-3	CAWSSWGQGGSGNTIYF	TGTGCCTGGAGTAGTTGGGGACAGGGAGGTTCTGGAAACACCATATATTTT
TRBV5-6	.	TRBD1	17	TRBJ1-1	CASSSSGDRVLNTEAFF	TGTGCCAGCAGCTCGTCGGGGGACAGGGTTCTGAACACTGAAGCTTTCTTT
TRBV10-3	.	TRBD2	14	TRBJ2-7	CAISEKRDAYEQYF	TGTGCCATCAGTGAAAAGCGGGACGCCTACGAGCAGTACTTC
TRBV28	once	TRBD2	12	TRBJ2-7	CASSLGGREQYF	TGTGCCAGCAGTCTGGGGGGGAGGGAGCAGTACTTC
TRBV29-1	.	TRBD1	14	TRBJ1-1	CSVEVAGGGTEAFF	TGCAGCGTTGAAGTCGCAGGGGGCGGCACTGAAGCTTTCTTT
TRBV28	.	TRBD1	14	TRBJ2-7	CASSLGGQDYEQYF	TGTGCCAGCAGTTTGGGGGGACAGGACTACGAGCAGTACTTC
TRBV5-4	.	.	12	TRBJ2-7	CASSLTRGEQYF	TGTGCCAGCAGTCTAACACGGGGGGAGCAGTACTTC
TRBV11-2	few	TRBD2	15	TRBJ2-1	CASSRTSFPYNEQFF	TGTGCCAGCAGCCGGACTAGTTTTCCCTACAATGAGCAGTTCTTC
TRBV19	.	.	14	TRBJ1-1	CASSPGRGVAEAFF	TGTGCCAGTAGCCCCGGCCGGGGGGTTGCTGAAGCTTTCTTT
TRBV6-1	.	.	15	TRBJ1-5	CASRLEGYSNQPQHF	TGTGCCAGCAGGCTGGAGGGGTATAGCAATCAGCCCCAGCATTTT
TRBV5-1	.	TRBD1	16	TRBJ2-3	CASSSNRGLSTDTQYF	TGCGCCAGCAGCTCAAACAGGGGGCTCAGCACAGATACGCAGTATTTT
TRBV5-4	.	TRBD2	14	TRBJ2-7	CASSSEGLAGEQYF	TGTGCCAGCAGCTCAGAGGGGCTAGCGGGAGAGCAGTACTTC
TRBV2	.	.	12	TRBJ2-7	CASATGGWEQYF	TGTGCCAGCGCGACTGGAGGGTGGGAGCAGTACTTC
TRBV28	once	.	13	TRBJ1-2	CASSLAERYGYTF	TGTGCCAGCAGTTTAGCGGAGCGCTATGGCTACACCTTC
TRBV7-9	.	.	13	TRBJ2-3	CASSLLVRDTQYF	TGTGCCAGCAGCTTACTCGTCCGGGATACGCAGTATTTT
TRBV18	.	TRBD1	15	TRBJ1-1	CASSSNRGPSGEAFF	TGTGCCAGCTCGTCCAACAGGGGGCCATCTGGCGAAGCTTTCTTT
TRBV9	.	TRBD2	16	TRBJ2-3	CASSRGGPTFGDTQYF	TGTGCCAGCAGTCGGGGAGGGCCCACCTTCGGAGATACGCAGTATTTT
TRBV6-1	.	TRBD2	14	TRBJ2-3	CASTSGRASDTQYF	TGTGCCAGCACTAGCGGGAGGGCCTCAGATACGCAGTATTTT
TRBV7-6	.	TRBD1	16	TRBJ2-5	CASSLRRQGLRETQYF	TGTGCCAGCAGCTTAAGGCGACAGGGGTTAAGAGAGACCCAGTACTTC
TRBV6-1	.	.	14	TRBJ1-2	CASTMTVMGFGYTF	TGTGCCAGCACCATGACAGTCATGGGTTTTGGCTACACCTTC
TRBV10-3	once	.	13	TRBJ1-1	CAISEIGDTEAFF	TGTGCCATCAGTGAAATAGGGGACACTGAAGCTTTCTTT
TRBV7-9	.	.	13	TRBJ1-1	CASSYRPGTEAFF	TGTGCCAGCAGCTACCGACCAGGAACTGAAGCTTTCTTT
TRBV15	.	TRBD1	14	TRBJ2-5	CATSSDDREETQYF	TGTGCCACCAGCAGTGATGACAGGGAAGAGACCCAGTACTTC
TRBV6-1	.	.	13	TRBJ1-2	CASRPQGYYGYTF	TGTGCCAGCAGGCCACAGGGCTACTATGGCTACACCTTC
TRBV9	once	.	21	TRBJ2-1	CASSVPPTTSLSSFYYNEQFF	TGTGCCAGCAGCGTACCACCCACTACTAGCCTAAGCTCCTTCTACTACAATGAGCAGTTCTTC
TRBV4-3	.	TRBD2	15	TRBJ2-1	CASSHTSGSLREQFF	TGCGCCAGCAGCCACACTAGCGGGAGTCTCCGTGAGCAGTTCTTC
TRBV6-5	.	.	15	TRBJ2-1	CASSLQGNSYNEQFF	TGTGCCAGCAGCCTTCAGGGCAACTCCTACAATGAGCAGTTCTTC
TRBV27	once	TRBD2	16	TRBJ2-3	CASSGASGRVTDTQYF	TGTGCCAGCAGTGGGGCTAGCGGGAGAGTCACAGATACGCAGTATTTT
TRBV5-6	.	TRBD1	14	TRBJ2-7	CASSLKDRDGEQYF	TGTGCCAGCAGCTTGAAGGACAGGGACGGCGAGCAGTACTTC
TRBV27	.	.	13	TRBJ2-7	CASSSGLSYEQYF	TGTGCCAGCAGTTCTGGGCTGTCCTACGAGCAGTACTTC
TRBV19	.	.	13	TRBJ2-7	CASSIGVAYEQYF	TGTGCCAGTAGTATCGGAGTAGCATACGAGCAGTACTTC
TRBV2	.	TRBD1	15	TRBJ2-3	CASSRDRVSTDTQYF	TGTGCCAGCAGTAGGGACAGGGTCTCGACAGATACGCAGTATTTT